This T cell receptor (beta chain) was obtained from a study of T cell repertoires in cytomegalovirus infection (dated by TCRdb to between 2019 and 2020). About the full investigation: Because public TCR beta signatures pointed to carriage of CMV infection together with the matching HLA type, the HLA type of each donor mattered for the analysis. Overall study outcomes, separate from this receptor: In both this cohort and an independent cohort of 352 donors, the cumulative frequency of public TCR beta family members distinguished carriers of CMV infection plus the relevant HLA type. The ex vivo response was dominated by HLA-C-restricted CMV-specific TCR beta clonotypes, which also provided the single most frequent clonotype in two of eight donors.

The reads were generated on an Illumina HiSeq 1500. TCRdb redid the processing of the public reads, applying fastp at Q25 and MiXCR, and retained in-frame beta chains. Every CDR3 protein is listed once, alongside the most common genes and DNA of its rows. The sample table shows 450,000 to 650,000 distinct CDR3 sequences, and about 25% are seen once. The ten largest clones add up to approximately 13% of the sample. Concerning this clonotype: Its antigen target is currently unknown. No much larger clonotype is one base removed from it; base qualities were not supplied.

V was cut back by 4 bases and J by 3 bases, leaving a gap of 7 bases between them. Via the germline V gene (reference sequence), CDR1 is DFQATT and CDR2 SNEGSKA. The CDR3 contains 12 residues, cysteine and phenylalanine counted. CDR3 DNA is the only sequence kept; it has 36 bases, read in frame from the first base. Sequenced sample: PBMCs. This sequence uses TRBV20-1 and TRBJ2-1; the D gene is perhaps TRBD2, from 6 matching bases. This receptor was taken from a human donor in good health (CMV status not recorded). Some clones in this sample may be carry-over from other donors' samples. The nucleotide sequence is TGCAGTGCTATAGCGGACTACAATGAGCAGTTCTTC. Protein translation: CSAIADYNEQFF.